The 22 T cell receptor beta chains in this list originate from one sample, sequenced in a study of post-analysis software for immune sequencing data. Study-level results: About five TRBV segments were more frequent in patients than controls; TRBV5-6, TRBV5-1 and TRBV20-1 belonged to this group.

No cognate antigen is known for these TCRs. The authors incorporated unique molecular identifiers into the TCR beta cDNA libraries. TCRdb redid the calling of the PCR reads with MiXCR, one entry per CDR3 protein. This table holds about 180,000 distinct CDR3 sequences, approximately 31% found once. What was sequenced was blood. The source of these receptors is a girl aged 5-17 years with multiple sclerosis.

V is TRBV20-1 and J is TRBJ2-7, with D perhaps TRBD1 or TRBD2 (5 bases each). The CDR3 spans 15 residues. The V and J ends lost 5 bases and 6 bases respectively, with 23 bases between them. In germline, CDR1 is DFQATT, CDR2 SNEGSKA (reference sequence). CDR3 bases: TGCAGTGCTTGGCCGGGACCACACTCCGGTTGCGAGCAGTACTTC. Amino acid sequence: CSAWPGPHSGCEQYF.

Worth noting for this clonotype: Since a much larger clone is just one base distant, this may be a read error. This sequence joins TRBV12-3 or TRBV12-4 and TRBJ2-7; no definite D call. CDR3 length: 11 amino acids. Trimming removed 7 bases from V and 8 bases from J, with 12 bases in between. CDR3 coding DNA: TGTGCCAGCACTTCCGGCGACAAGCAGTACTTC. This codes for CASTSGDKQYF.

The table lists this clonotype with many counts. V and J are TRBV6-4 and TRBJ2-1, with D maybe TRBD2 (5 bases). The CDR3 extends over 15 amino acids. The germline CDR1 and CDR2 sequences are MRHNA and SNTAGT. Trimming removed 3 bases from V and 7 bases from J, with 16 bases in between. CDR3 region: CASSEEGGRVNEQFF. The DNA for the CDR3 is TGTGCCAGCAGTGAAGAAGGAGGTCGGGTGAATGAGCAGTTCTTC.

This clonotype has at least ten counts. The J gene is TRBJ2-7, the V gene TRBV5-1; 8 bases line up with TRBD2. With 4 bases clipped from V and 4 bases from J, the junction kept 10 bases outside the gene matches. The germline CDR1 and CDR2 sequences are SGHRS and YFSETQ. The CDR3 totals 15 residues. As DNA, the CDR3 is TGCGCCAGCAGCGCTGACGGGGGGGGGATATACGAGCAGTACTTC. Amino acid sequence: CASSADGGGIYEQYF.

In its sample, this clonotype was seen a few times. Sequence at one end of the junction differs from germline and may be a read error. The chain has TRBV12-3 or TRBV12-4 and TRBJ2-3, with D uncertain. The length of the CDR3 is 14 residues. As DNA, the CDR3 is TGTGTCAGCAGTTTCGAGCGAGGAACAGATACGCAGTATTTT. This gives the protein CVSSFERGTDTQYF.

At least ten counts were recorded for this clonotype. The J gene is TRBJ2-1, the V gene TRBV4-1; D perhaps matches TRBD2 (6 bases). Trimming cost V 4 bases and J 3 bases, with 13 bases left between them. This CDR3 is 15 amino acids long. In germline, CDR1 is MGHRA, CDR2 YSYEKL. CDR3 region: CASSREEGGYNEQFF. The CDR3 nucleotides are TGCGCCAGCAGCCGAGAAGAGGGAGGCTACAATGAGCAGTTCTTC.

With respect to this clonotype: Just one base apart from a much larger clone, this may be a read error. The chain links TRBV5-1 to TRBJ2-7; perhaps D is TRBD1 or TRBD2 (5 bases each). Germline CDR1 is SGHRS and CDR2 is YFSETQ. This CDR3 comprises 14 residues. CDR3 region: CTSSNRDGSYEQYF. For the CDR3, the DNA is TGCACCAGCAGTAACCGGGACGGATCCTACGAGCAGTACTTC.

In the case of this clonotype: A read error may produce the germline difference seen at one junction end. The chain employs TRBV11-2 and TRBJ2-1, with D unresolved. The CDR3 is made up of 12 amino acids. Germline V gene sequence: CDR1 SGHAT, CDR2 FQNNGV. The CDR3 bases are TGTGTCAGCAGCTCTGGAAGGGATGAGCAGTTCTTC. Protein sequence: CVSSSGRDEQFF.

This chain connects TRBV14 to TRBJ2-1, with 11 bases identical to TRBD2. Germline loops: CDR1 SGHDN, CDR2 FVKESK. The CDR3 extends over 15 amino acids. Unmatched junction bases numbered 7, after V lost 2 bases and J lost 10 bases. The CDR3: CASSQPPGLAVEQFF. CDR3 coding DNA: TGTGCCAGCAGCCAACCCCCGGGACTAGCGGTAGAGCAGTTCTTC.

This clonotype was seen many times. The genes are TRBV24-1 and TRBJ2-3, with 8 bases lining up with TRBD2. The germline V gene has CDR1 KGHDR and CDR2 SFDVKD. The J segment lost 0 bases and the V segment lost 5 bases, leaving 9 bases of the junction unmatched. The CDR3 length is 17 residues. The chain's CDR3 is CATSGRIAGTSTDTQYF. CDR3 sequence (DNA): TGTGCCACCAGTGGCCGTATAGCGGGAACTAGCACAGATACGCAGTATTTT.

This clonotype was seen more than once but under ten times. The genes are TRBV6-2 or TRBV6-3 and TRBJ1-2, with D possibly being TRBD1 (6 bases). The germline gives CDR1 MNHEY, CDR2 SVGEGT. The CDR3 consists of 14 residues. Trimming took 0 bases from V and 8 from J, leaving 13 bases between them. CDR3 nucleotides: TGTGCCAGCAGTTACTCCGGGGGCGCGGAAGGCTACACCTTC. Its protein is CASSYSGGAEGYTF.

This clonotype has just one count. A read error may explain this, as a much larger clone is one base away. The J gene is TRBJ2-4, the V gene TRBV14; the D gene is possibly TRBD2 (5 bases). Germline V gives CDR1 SGHDN, CDR2 FVKESK. The CDR3 has 13 amino acids. The CDR3 spells CDSSYWTENIQYF. In nucleotides, the CDR3 is TGTGACAGCAGCTACTGGACTGAAAACATTCAGTACTTC.

There are many counts of this clonotype. The chain recombines TRBV12-3 or TRBV12-4 with TRBJ2-1; D not resolved. The CDR3 extends over 15 amino acids. Deletions cut 3 bases from V and 5 bases from J, with 14 bases between. The CDR3 region has the DNA TGTGCCAGCAGTTTTGGTGGGTCCAGTAACAATGAGCAGTTCTTC. Encoded protein: CASSFGGSSNNEQFF.

The genes are TRBV7-9 and TRBJ1-2; D unclear. The CDR3 loop spans 15 amino acids. Germline CDR1 and CDR2: SEHNR and FQNEAQ (reference sequence). V gave up 4 bases and J gave up 2 bases, with 14 bases separating them. The CDR3 nucleotides are TGTGCCAGCAGCTCGACGGAAACCTTCAACTATGGCTACACCTTC. Its translation: CASSSTETFNYGYTF.

This clonotype appeared many times. V is TRBV27 and J is TRBJ2-4; a weak D match, TRBD2 (6 bases). V was trimmed by 5 bases and J by 6 bases, leaving 17 bases between them. From germline, CDR1 is MNHEY and CDR2 SMNVEV (reference sequence). This CDR3 has 15 residues. The CDR3 bases are TGTGCCAGCAGTCCCATTTTCCAGGGAGGAAACATTCAGTACTTC. Translated, it gives CASSPIFQGGNIQYF.

There are many counts of this clonotype. The chain recombines TRBV12-3 or TRBV12-4 with TRBJ2-7, with D possibly matching TRBD2 (5 bases). The CDR3 totals 15 residues. V was cut by 5 bases and J by 1 base, with 15 bases left in between. The CDR3 sequence is CASSPPTSGSYEQYF. CDR3 in DNA: TGTGCCAGCAGTCCACCCACTAGTGGTTCCTACGAGCAGTACTTC.

This chain connects TRBV18 to TRBJ2-5, with D perhaps TRBD2 (7 bases). With 2 bases removed from V and 4 bases from J, the gap between germline ends came to 14 bases. CDR3 size: 15 residues. CDR1 is KGHSH, CDR2 LQKENI, per germline. The CDR3 sequence is CASSPTEGGGETQYF. The CDR3 DNA reads TGTGCCAGCTCACCAACGGAAGGGGGGGGAGAGACCCAGTACTTC.

This rearrangement joins TRBV5-1 to TRBJ2-7, with a tentative D call TRBD2 (5 bases). Germline V lookup: CDR1 SGHRS, CDR2 YFSETQ. V shed 7 bases and J shed 3 bases, with 11 bases lying between them. This CDR3 comprises 12 residues. This CDR3 is CASRSDFYEQYF. The CDR3 DNA sequence: TGCGCCAGCCGGTCGGACTTCTACGAGCAGTACTTC.

This chain links TRBV5-1 with TRBJ2-7; TRBD2 matches at 11 bases. This CDR3 contains 16 residues. Trimming removed 0 bases from V and 6 bases from J; junction bases left unmatched: 8. In germline, CDR1 is SGHRS, CDR2 YFSETQ. DNA for the CDR3: TGCGCCAGCAGCTTGGCCGGGACTAGCGGAGGGGCCGAGCAGTACTTC. Encoded protein: CASSLAGTSGGAEQYF.

In the case of this clonotype: Its ends do not fully match the called genes, so a read error is possible. J is TRBJ2-4 and V is TRBV19; possibly TRBD2 for D (5 bases). Germline lookup yields CDR1 LNHDA and CDR2 SQIVND (reference sequence). The CDR3 extends over 15 amino acids. CDR3 bases: TGCGCCAGTAAGGACTCCGGGAATGGTCGTGACATTCAGTACTTC. It yields the protein CASKDSGNGRDIQYF.

This clonotype was counted many times. CDR3 sequence: CASSAVAKLGQAKNIQYF. In DNA, the CDR3 is TGTGCCAGCAGCGCTGTGGCTAAACTAGGGCAGGCCAAAAACATTCAGTACTTC. V gene TRBV3-1 combines with J gene TRBJ2-4, with D possibly matching TRBD2 (5 bases). Germline V gene lookup returns CDR1 LGHDT and CDR2 YNNKEL (reference sequence). The CDR3 covers 18 residues. V was shortened by 5 bases and J by 1 base, with 21 bases between the two germline ends. The complete variable domain, with remaining parts taken from reference TRBV3-1 and TRBJ2-4, reads DTAVSQTPKYLVTQMGNDKSIKCEQNLGHDTMYWYKQDSKKFLKIMFSYNNKELIINETVPNRFSPKSPDKAHLNLHINSLELGDSAVYFCASSAVAKLGQAKNIQYFGAGTRLSVL.

This clonotype was observed a few times. The chain is built from TRBV12-3 or TRBV12-4 and TRBJ2-5; 9 bases line up with TRBD1. J lost 3 bases, V lost 5 bases, and 4 bases had no gene match. The CDR3 runs to 14 residues. The CDR3 sequence is CASSTRDREETQYF. In DNA, the CDR3 is TGTGCCAGCAGTACCCGGGACAGGGAAGAGACCCAGTACTTC.